The 13 T cell receptor beta chains listed next were all sequenced from one sample in a study of blood T cells in healthy people across ages. Together with a sample-barcoded 5' primer, a J-beta primer mix was included in a second PCR lasting roughly 6 to 12 cycles. TCRdb re-called the 5' RACE reads with MiXCR, one entry per CDR3 protein. This table has approximately 730,000 distinct CDR3 sequences, 43% appearing once. The sample comprised blood. These receptors were obtained from a woman between 55 and 75 years old in good health.

This clonotype occurred a few times. The rearrangement links TRBV6-1 to TRBJ2-7, with D possibly TRBD1 on 5 matching bases. V was shortened by 4 bases and J by 0 bases, with 16 bases between the two germline ends. CDR1 and CDR2 from the germline V gene are MNHNS and SASEGT. CDR3 size: 16 residues. This CDR3 reads CASSALGQGDSYEQYF. CDR3 DNA: TGTGCCAGCAGTGCATTGGGCCAAGGGGACTCCTACGAGCAGTACTTC.

The V call is TRBV29-1, the J call TRBJ2-1, with 11 bases identical to TRBD1. J lost 8 bases, V lost 1 base, and 4 bases had no gene match. This CDR3 has 14 amino acids. Germline V gene data show CDR1 as SQVTM and CDR2 as ANQGSEA. The chain's CDR3 is CSVEVGTGGDEQFF. DNA for the CDR3: TGCAGCGTTGAAGTAGGGACAGGGGGTGATGAGCAGTTCTTC.

The chain employs TRBV12-3 or TRBV12-4 and TRBJ2-5, with D perhaps matching TRBD1 or TRBD2 (5 bases each). Near its end, the DNA agrees better with TRBJ2-7, so the J call may be wrong. The CDR3 runs 12 residues. The CDR3: CASKEGHYEQYF. The DNA of the CDR3 is TGTGCCAGCAAAGAGGGGCATTACGAGCAGTACTTC.

The chain employs TRBV7-3 and TRBJ2-3, with 11 bases fitting TRBD2. In germline, CDR1 is SGHTA, CDR2 FQGTGA. This CDR3 contains 15 residues. After removal of 4 bases from V and 6 bases from J, the junction contained 6 bases not matched to a gene. The CDR3, as DNA: TGTGCCAGCAGCTCTAGCGGGAGGTCAGGGGATACGCAGTATTTT. Protein product: CASSSSGRSGDTQYF.

This clonotype has just one count. The chain has TRBV20-1 and TRBJ2-4; D gene ambiguous. This CDR3 has 13 residues. Germline CDR1 DFQATT, CDR2 SNEGSKA (reference sequence). V dropped 3 bases and J dropped 2 bases, with 8 bases sitting between them. CDR3 sequence (DNA): TGCAGTGCTAGTATCAGTACCAAAAACATTCAGTACTTC. Amino acid sequence: CSASISTKNIQYF.

V usage is TRBV12-3 or TRBV12-4 and J usage is TRBJ2-3; D unresolved. Trimming removed 1 base at V and 5 bases at J, with 7 bases between. This CDR3 is 13 amino acids long. The CDR3 region is CASSLDFLDTQYF. CDR3 in DNA: TGTGCCAGCAGTTTAGACTTCCTAGATACGCAGTATTTT.

Only a few counts were recorded for this clonotype. The chain uses TRBV4-3 and TRBJ2-1; TRBD2 aligns across 11 bases. The CDR3 totals 15 residues. After removal of 6 bases from V and 1 base from J, the junction contained 2 bases not matched to a gene. Germline V gene sequence: CDR1 LGHNA, CDR2 YSLEER. The CDR3 here is CASSSGRGSYNEQFF. CDR3 DNA sequence: TGCGCCAGCAGTAGCGGGAGGGGGTCCTACAATGAGCAGTTCTTC.

Many counts were recorded for this clonotype. The V call is TRBV7-9, the J call TRBJ2-5; D gene uncertain. The CDR3 sequence is 12 residues long. Trimming shortened V by 5 bases and J by 3 bases, and 7 bases separated the two germline ends. Germline-derived CDR1 and CDR2 are SEHNR and FQNEAQ (reference sequence). The CDR3, as DNA: TGTGCCAGCAGCCTTTATGAAGAGACCCAGTACTTC. Translating gives CASSLYEETQYF.

The V gene is TRBV5-1, the J gene TRBJ2-3; no clear D. V dropped 2 bases and J dropped 4 bases, with 14 bases sitting between them. Germline CDR1 and CDR2: SGHRS and YFSETQ. This CDR3 region has 15 residues. The CDR3 sequence is CASSFLSFRADTQYF. The CDR3 coding sequence is TGCGCCAGCAGCTTCCTCAGTTTCCGGGCAGATACGCAGTATTTT.

This sequence joins TRBV29-1 and TRBJ2-2, with D possibly TRBD1 on 5 matching bases. The CDR3 runs 14 residues. V dropped 3 bases and J dropped 5 bases, with 13 bases sitting between them. The germline gives CDR1 SQVTM, CDR2 ANQGSEA. The CDR3 coding sequence is TGCAGCGTTGAGACGCAGGGTCGGACCGGGGAGCTGTTTTTT. This gives the protein CSVETQGRTGELFF.

The V call is TRBV24-1, the J call TRBJ2-4, with TRBD1 identical over 12 bases. This CDR3 spans 21 amino acids. Germline CDR1 is KGHDR and CDR2 is SFDVKD. The V and J ends lost 4 bases and 0 bases, in that order; junction bases with no gene match: 15. CDR3 coding DNA: TGTGCCACCAGTGACACGTCCCTTTTCCGGGACAGGGGGCAAGCCAAAAACATTCAGTACTTC. Its translation: CATSDTSLFRDRGQAKNIQYF.

The sample holds a few counts of this clonotype. This CDR3 reads CASSLFSLVAQPIYEQYF. The CDR3 DNA sequence: TGTGCCAGCAGTTTATTTTCCCTTGTCGCACAGCCGATCTACGAGCAGTACTTC. The chain carries TRBV12-3 or TRBV12-4 and TRBJ2-7; no clear D. The CDR3 sequence is 18 residues long. V was shortened by 2 bases and J by 3 bases, with 23 bases between the two germline ends.

This clonotype was observed a single time. The rearrangement joins TRBV5-6 to TRBJ1-1; no clear D. The V end lost 7 bases, the J end lost 1 base, and 17 bases lay between the germline ends. The germline V gene has CDR1 SGHDT and CDR2 YYEEEE. The CDR3 spans 15 residues. CDR3 amino acids: CASGSRLGRNTEAFF. For the CDR3, the DNA is TGTGCCAGCGGCTCGAGACTGGGTCGGAACACTGAAGCTTTCTTT. The variable domain in full, with the rest retrieved from reference TRBV5-6 and TRBJ1-1, is DAGVTQSPTHLIKTRGQQVTLRCSPKSGHDTVSWYQQALGQGPQFIFQYYEEEERQRGNFPDRFSGHQFPNYSSELNVNALLLGDSALYLCASGSRLGRNTEAFFGQGTRLTVV.